This T cell receptor (beta chain) was retrieved from a study of blood T cell repertoires in COVID-19. Study-level information: Sample material is recorded as cDNA or gDNA derived from T cells, B-cell-depleted T cells, or PBMCs.

Authors' analysis steps: Reference gene primers were amplified, and this amplification served to estimate nucleated cell counts. Clones were sequenced by immunoSEQ multiplex PCR, and TCRdb holds only the in-frame ones, with some missing. V and J calls plus clone size are reproduced from that table; the DNA served to infer D and trimming. This sample has approximately 78,000 clones, with approximately 91% found just once. Sequenced material: peripheral blood. The source of this sequence is a man aged 50-59 years with acute or convalescent COVID-19.

The CDR3 nucleotides are TGTGCCACCAGCGGGACAGCCCAAGAGACCCAGTACTTC. It is translated as CATSGTAQETQYF. V usage is TRBV15 and J usage is TRBJ2-5; TRBD1 agrees at 7 bases. The CDR3 spans 13 residues. The J segment lost 1 base and the V segment lost 5 bases, leaving 1 base of the junction unmatched. The germline V gene has CDR1 LNHNV and CDR2 YYDKDF (reference sequence).